Shown below are 10 T cell receptor beta chains from a single sample sequenced in a study of identical twins. TCRdb re-called the 5' RACE reads through MiXCR, storing one row per CDR3 protein. This sample carries approximately 500,000 distinct CDR3 sequences, 15% of them seen once, and the ten largest clones take about 0.47%. The data were also submitted as part of a second study, on yellow fever vaccine responses in identical twins.

The specimen was CD4+ T cells sorted from blood. These receptors were collected from a young woman in good health.

In this sample, this clonotype turned up a few times. The CDR3 region is CATRGQGDTGELFF. In DNA form, the CDR3 reads TGTGCCACCAGAGGACAGGGCGACACCGGGGAGCTGTTTTTT. This chain joins TRBV24-1 and TRBJ2-2, with TRBD1 matching 8 bases. Germline V lookup: CDR1 KGHDR, CDR2 SFDVKD. CDR3 size: 14 residues. V dropped 7 bases and J dropped 3; count of bases not matched to a gene: 3.

This clonotype was recorded a few times. The chain has TRBV25-1 and TRBJ2-1, with 8 positions matching TRBD2. The CDR3 runs to 18 residues. The V gene end was trimmed by 3 bases and the J gene end by 0 bases; junction bases not matched to a gene: 10. CDR1 is MGHDK and CDR2 is SYGVNS in the germline V gene. In DNA, the CDR3 is TGTGCCAGCAGTGACCGTACTAGCGGTCCTAGCTCCTACAATGAGCAGTTCTTC. Translated: CASSDRTSGPSSYNEQFF.

This clonotype was seen repeatedly, ten times or more. The junction shows a germline mismatch at one end, possibly a read error. The CDR3 loop is CASSLEGYGYTF. CDR3 DNA sequence: TGTGCCAGCAGCTTGGAAGGTTATGGCTACACCTTC. V gene TRBV5-1 combines with J gene TRBJ1-2; D is undetermined. The germline V gene encodes CDR1 SGHRS and CDR2 YFSETQ. CDR3 length: 12 amino acids.

This clonotype was detected only a few times. V is TRBV12-3 or TRBV12-4 and J is TRBJ1-2; D is undetermined. The CDR3 has 15 amino acids. With 5 bases removed from V and 3 bases from J, the gap between germline ends came to 16 bases. Here the CDR3 reads CASSLWAREDYGYTF. In DNA, the CDR3 is TGTGCCAGCAGTCTGTGGGCGCGGGAGGACTATGGCTACACCTTC.

This chain connects TRBV20-1 to TRBJ2-7; maybe TRBD2 (6 bases). The germline gives CDR1 DFQATT, CDR2 SNEGSKA (reference sequence). Trimming took off 6 bases at V and 8 bases at J, with 29 bases between the two ends. The CDR3 totals 16 residues. CDR3 in amino acids: CSASQGRDATYAQQYV. The CDR3 nucleotides are TGCAGTGCCTCTCAAGGGCGGGACGCAACCTACGCCCAGCAGTACGTC.

This clonotype was picked up a small number of times. CDR3: CASSHLASTDTQYF. The CDR3 bases are TGTGCCAGCAGCCACCTGGCTAGCACAGATACGCAGTATTTT. The rearrangement uses TRBV3-1 and TRBJ2-3; D call uncertain. Germline CDR1 is LGHDT and CDR2 is YNNKEL (reference sequence). The ends were cut back, 3 bases at V and 0 bases at J, with 7 bases in the middle. This CDR3 has 14 amino acids.

This clonotype was found once. The chain has TRBV6-6 and TRBJ2-1; D possibly matches TRBD1 or TRBD2 (5 bases each). The CDR3 runs to 12 residues. The germline V gene encodes CDR1 MNHNY and CDR2 SVGAGI (reference sequence). Trimming stripped 7 bases from V and 9 bases from J, with 13 bases between. The CDR3 coding sequence is TGTGCCAGCAACACCGGGGCGGTTGAGCAGTTCTTC. Translated, it gives CASNTGAVEQFF.

This clonotype is a singleton in its sample. This chain connects TRBV15 to TRBJ2-1; tentative D call: TRBD2 (7 bases). Germline V gene lookup returns CDR1 LNHNV and CDR2 YYDKDF (reference sequence). The CDR3 sequence is 15 residues long. Trimming left V 0 bases short and J 7 bases short, with 13 bases between. Written as DNA, the CDR3 is TGTGCCACCAGCAGAGATCCGGGGGGCCTTAATGAGCAGTTCTTC. This encodes CATSRDPGGLNEQFF.

This clonotype has more than one count but fewer than ten. This chain connects TRBV5-1 to TRBJ1-1; D not resolved. The germline V gene encodes CDR1 SGHRS and CDR2 YFSETQ. This CDR3 is 14 amino acids long. V dropped 4 bases and J dropped 3 bases, with 13 bases sitting between them. CDR3 in DNA: TGCGCCAGCAGCCGAACCCAACCGGACACTGAAGCTTTCTTT. It encodes CASSRTQPDTEAFF.

This clonotype was detected a few times. The chain has TRBV6-1 and TRBJ2-5; tentatively, D is TRBD1 or TRBD2 (6 bases each). CDR3 length: 13 residues. Trimming removed 5 bases from V and 9 bases from J, with 16 bases in between. The germline V gene encodes CDR1 MNHNS and CDR2 SASEGT. CDR3 bases: TGTGCCAGCAGTCCGGGACACCAGCGGGCCCAGTACTTC. Its protein is CASSPGHQRAQYF.